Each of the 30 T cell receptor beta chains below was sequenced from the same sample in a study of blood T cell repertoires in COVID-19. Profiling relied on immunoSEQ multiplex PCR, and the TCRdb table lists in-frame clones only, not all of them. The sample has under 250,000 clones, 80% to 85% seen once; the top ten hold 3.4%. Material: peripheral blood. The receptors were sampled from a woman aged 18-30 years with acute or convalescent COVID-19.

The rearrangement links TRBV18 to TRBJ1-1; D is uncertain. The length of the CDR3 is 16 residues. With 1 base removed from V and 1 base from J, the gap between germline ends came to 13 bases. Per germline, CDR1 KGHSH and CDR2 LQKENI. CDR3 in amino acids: CASSPLNGRQNTEAFF. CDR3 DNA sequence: TGTGCCAGCTCACCACTTAACGGCAGGCAGAACACTGAAGCTTTCTTT.

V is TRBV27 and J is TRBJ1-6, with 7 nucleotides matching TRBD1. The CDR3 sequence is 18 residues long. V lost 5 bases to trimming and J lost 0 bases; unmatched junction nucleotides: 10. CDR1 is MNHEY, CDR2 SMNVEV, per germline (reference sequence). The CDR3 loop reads CASSPLDRSSSYNSPLHF. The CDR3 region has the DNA TGTGCCAGCAGTCCCTTGGACAGGTCGAGCTCCTATAATTCACCCCTCCACTTT.

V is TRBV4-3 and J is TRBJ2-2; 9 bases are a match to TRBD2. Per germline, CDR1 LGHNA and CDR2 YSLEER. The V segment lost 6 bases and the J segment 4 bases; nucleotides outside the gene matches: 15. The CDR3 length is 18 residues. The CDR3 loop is CASSEVLIATSGTGELFF. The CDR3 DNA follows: TGCGCCAGCAGTGAGGTCTTAATTGCGACTAGCGGCACCGGGGAGCTGTTTTTT.

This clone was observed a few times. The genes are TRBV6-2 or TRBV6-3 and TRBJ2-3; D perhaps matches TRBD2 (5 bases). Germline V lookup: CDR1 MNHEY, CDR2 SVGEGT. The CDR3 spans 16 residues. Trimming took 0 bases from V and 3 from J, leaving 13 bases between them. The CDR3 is CASSYSVGSGTDTQYF. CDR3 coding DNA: TGTGCCAGCAGTTACTCCGTGGGAAGCGGAACAGATACGCAGTATTTT.

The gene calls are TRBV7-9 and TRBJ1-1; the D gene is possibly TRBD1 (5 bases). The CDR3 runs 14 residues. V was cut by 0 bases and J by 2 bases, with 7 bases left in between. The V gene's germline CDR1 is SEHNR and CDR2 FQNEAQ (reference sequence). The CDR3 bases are TGTGCCAGCAGCTTAGCGGGGCGAAACACTGAAGCTTTCTTT. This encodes CASSLAGRNTEAFF.

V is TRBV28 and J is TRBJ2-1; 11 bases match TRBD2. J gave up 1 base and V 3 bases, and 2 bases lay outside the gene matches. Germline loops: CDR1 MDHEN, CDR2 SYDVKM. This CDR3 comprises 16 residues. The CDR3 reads CASSLGLAASYNEQFF. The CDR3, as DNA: TGTGCCAGCAGTTTGGGACTAGCGGCTTCCTACAATGAGCAGTTCTTC.

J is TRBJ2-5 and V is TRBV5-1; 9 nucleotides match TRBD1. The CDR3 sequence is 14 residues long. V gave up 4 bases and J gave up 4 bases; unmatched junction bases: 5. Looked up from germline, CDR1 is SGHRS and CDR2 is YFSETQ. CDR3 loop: CASSTGQGGETQYF. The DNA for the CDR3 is TGCGCCAGCAGCACGGGACAGGGAGGAGAGACCCAGTACTTC. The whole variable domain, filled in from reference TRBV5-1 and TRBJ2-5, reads KAGVTQTPRYLIKTRGQQVTLSCSPISGHRSVSWYQQTPGQGLQFLFEYFSETQRNKGNFPGRFSGRQFSNSRSEMNVSTLELGDSALYLCASSTGQGGETQYFGPGTRLLVL.

This CDR3 reads CASSRGRSFTDTQYF. The CDR3 DNA sequence: TGTGCCAGCAGCCGCGGGAGGAGTTTCACAGATACGCAGTATTTT. The rearrangement uses TRBV27 and TRBJ2-3; 8 positions match TRBD2. The length of the CDR3 is 15 residues. J was trimmed by 2 bases and V by 6 bases; bases with no gene match: 7. CDR1 is MNHEY and CDR2 is SMNVEV in the germline V gene (reference sequence).

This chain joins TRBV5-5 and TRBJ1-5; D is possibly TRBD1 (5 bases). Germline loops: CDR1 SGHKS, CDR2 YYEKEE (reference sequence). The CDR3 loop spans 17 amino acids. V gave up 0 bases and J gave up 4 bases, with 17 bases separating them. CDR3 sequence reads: CASSLGSGAGNNQPQHF. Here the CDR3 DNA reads TGTGCCAGCAGCTTGGGTTCTGGGGCAGGGAATAATCAGCCCCAGCATTTT.

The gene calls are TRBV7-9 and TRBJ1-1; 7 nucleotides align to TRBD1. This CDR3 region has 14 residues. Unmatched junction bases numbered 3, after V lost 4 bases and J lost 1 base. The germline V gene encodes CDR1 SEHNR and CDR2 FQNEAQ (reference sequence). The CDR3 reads CASSSGQRNTEAFF. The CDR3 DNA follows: TGTGCCAGCAGCTCGGGACAGAGGAACACTGAAGCTTTCTTT. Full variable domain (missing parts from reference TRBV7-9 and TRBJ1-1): DTGVSQNPRHKITKRGQNVTFRCDPISEHNRLYWYRQTLGQGPEFLTYFQNEAQLEKSRLLSDRFSAERPKGSFSTLEIQRTEQGDSAMYLCASSSGQRNTEAFFGQGTRLTVV.

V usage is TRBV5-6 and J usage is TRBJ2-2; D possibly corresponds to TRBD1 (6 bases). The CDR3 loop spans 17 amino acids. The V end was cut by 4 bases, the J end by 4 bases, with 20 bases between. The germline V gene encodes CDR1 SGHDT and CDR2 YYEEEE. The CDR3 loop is CASSRLQGHVVTGELFF. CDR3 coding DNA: TGTGCCAGCAGCCGCCTCCAGGGGCATGTAGTCACCGGGGAGCTGTTTTTT. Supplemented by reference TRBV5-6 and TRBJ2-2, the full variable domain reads DAGVTQSPTHLIKTRGQQVTLRCSPKSGHDTVSWYQQALGQGPQFIFQYYEEEERQRGNFPDRFSGHQFPNYSSELNVNALLLGDSALYLCASSRLQGHVVTGELFFGEGSRLTVL.

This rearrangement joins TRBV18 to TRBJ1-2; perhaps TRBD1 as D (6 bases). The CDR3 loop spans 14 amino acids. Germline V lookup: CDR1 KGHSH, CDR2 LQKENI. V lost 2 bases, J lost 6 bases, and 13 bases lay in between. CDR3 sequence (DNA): TGTGCCAGCTCACCAGTGACAGGACCAGATGGCTACACCTTC. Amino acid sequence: CASSPVTGPDGYTF.

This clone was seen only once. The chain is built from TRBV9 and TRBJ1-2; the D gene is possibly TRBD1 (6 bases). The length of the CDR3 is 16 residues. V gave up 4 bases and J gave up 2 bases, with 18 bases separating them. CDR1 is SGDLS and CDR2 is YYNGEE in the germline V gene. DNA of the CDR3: TGTGCCAGCAGCCCCCACAGGGTGGGGATCAACTATGGCTACACCTTC. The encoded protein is CASSPHRVGINYGYTF.

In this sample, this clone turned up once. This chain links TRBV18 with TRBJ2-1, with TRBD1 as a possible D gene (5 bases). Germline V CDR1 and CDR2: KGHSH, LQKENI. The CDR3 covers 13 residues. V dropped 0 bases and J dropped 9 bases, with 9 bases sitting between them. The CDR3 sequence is CASSPPGPAEQFF. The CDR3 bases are TGTGCCAGCTCACCACCGGGGCCCGCTGAGCAGTTCTTC.

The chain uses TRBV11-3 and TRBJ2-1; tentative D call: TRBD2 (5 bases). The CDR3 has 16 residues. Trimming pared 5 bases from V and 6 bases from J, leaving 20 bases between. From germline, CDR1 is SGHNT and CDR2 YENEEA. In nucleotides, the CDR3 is TGTGCCAGCAGCACCCCTGAGGGAGTAGGTAGCAATGAGCAGTTCTTC. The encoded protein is CASSTPEGVGSNEQFF. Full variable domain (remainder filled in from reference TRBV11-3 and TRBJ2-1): EAGVVQSPRYKIIEKKQPVAFWCNPISGHNTLYWYLQNLGQGPELLIRYENEEAVDDSQLPKDRFSAERLKGVDSTLKIQPAELGDSAVYLCASSTPEGVGSNEQFFGPGTRLTVL.

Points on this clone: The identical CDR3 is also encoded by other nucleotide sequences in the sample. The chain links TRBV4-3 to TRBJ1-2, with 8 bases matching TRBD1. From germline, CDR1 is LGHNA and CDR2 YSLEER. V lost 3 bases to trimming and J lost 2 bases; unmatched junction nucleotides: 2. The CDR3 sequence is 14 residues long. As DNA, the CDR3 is TGCGCCAGCAGCCAGGACAGGGTCAACTATGGCTACACCTTC. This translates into CASSQDRVNYGYTF.

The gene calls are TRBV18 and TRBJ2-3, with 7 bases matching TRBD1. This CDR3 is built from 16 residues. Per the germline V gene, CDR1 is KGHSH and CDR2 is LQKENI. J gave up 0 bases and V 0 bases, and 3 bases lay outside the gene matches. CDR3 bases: TGTGCCAGCTCACCACCGGACAGGTCTAGCACAGATACGCAGTATTTT. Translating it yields CASSPPDRSSTDTQYF.

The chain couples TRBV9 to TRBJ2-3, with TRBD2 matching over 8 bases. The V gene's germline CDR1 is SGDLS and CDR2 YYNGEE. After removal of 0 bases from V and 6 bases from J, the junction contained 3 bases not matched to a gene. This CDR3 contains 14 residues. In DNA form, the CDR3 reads TGTGCCAGCAGCGTAGGAGCGGGAGTCGATACGCAGTATTTT. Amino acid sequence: CASSVGAGVDTQYF.

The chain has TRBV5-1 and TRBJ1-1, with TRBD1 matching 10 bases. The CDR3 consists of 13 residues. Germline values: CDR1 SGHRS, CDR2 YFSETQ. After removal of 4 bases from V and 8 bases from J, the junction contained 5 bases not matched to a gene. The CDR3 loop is CASSQGQGIEAFF. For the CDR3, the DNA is TGCGCCAGCAGCCAGGGACAGGGGATCGAAGCTTTCTTT.

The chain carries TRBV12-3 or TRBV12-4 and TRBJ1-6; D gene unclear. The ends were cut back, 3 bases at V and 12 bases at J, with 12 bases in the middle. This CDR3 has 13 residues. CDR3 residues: CASSFGENRPLHF. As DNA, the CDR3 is TGTGCCAGCAGTTTTGGGGAGAACAGACCCCTCCACTTT.

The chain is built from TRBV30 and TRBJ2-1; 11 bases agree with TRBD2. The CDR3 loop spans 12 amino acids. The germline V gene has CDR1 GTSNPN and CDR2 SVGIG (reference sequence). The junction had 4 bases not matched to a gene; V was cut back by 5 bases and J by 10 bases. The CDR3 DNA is TGTGCCTGGGGGGGACTAGCGGACGAGCAGTTCTTC. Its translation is CAWGGLADEQFF.

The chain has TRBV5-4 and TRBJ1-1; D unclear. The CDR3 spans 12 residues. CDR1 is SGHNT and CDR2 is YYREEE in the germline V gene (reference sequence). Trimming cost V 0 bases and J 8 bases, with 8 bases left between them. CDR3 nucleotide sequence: TGTGCCAGCAGCTTGGACGCGGGGGAAGCTTTCTTT. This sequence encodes CASSLDAGEAFF.

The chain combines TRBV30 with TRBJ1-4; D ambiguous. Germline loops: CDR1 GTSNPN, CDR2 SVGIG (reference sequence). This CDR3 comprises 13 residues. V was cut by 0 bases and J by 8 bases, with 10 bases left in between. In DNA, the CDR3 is TGTGCCTGGAGTGTGGTCAGGTGGGAAAAACTGTTTTTT. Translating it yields CAWSVVRWEKLFF. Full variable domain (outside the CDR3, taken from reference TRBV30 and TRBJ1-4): SQTIHQWPATLVQPVGSPLSLECTVEGTSNPNLYWYRQAAGRGLQLLFYSVGIGQISSEVPQNLSASRPQDRQFILSSKKLLLSDSGFYLCAWSVVRWEKLFFGSGTQLSVL.

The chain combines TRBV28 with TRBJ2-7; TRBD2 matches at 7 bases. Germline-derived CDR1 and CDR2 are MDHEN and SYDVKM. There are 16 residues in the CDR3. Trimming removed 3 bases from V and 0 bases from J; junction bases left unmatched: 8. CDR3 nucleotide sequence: TGTGCCAGCAGTTTGTTTCTAGCGGAAGGCTCCTACGAGCAGTACTTC. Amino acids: CASSLFLAEGSYEQYF.

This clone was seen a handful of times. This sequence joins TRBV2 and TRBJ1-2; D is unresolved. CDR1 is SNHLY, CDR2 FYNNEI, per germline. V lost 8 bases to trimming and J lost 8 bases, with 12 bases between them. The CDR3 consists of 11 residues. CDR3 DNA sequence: TGTGCCAGCGGCCCCCAGGCGGGCTACACCTTC. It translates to CASGPQAGYTF.

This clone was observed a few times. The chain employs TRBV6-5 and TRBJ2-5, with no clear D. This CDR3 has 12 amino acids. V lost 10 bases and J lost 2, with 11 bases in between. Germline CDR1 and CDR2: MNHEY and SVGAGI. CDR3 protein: CATRLTQETQYF. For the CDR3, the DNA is TGTGCCACCAGACTGACTCAAGAGACCCAGTACTTC.

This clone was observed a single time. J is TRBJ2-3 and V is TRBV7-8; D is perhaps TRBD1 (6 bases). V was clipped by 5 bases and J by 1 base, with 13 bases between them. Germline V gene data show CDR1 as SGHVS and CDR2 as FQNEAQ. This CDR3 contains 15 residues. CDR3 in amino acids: CASSQKQGRTDTQYF. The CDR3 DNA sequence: TGTGCCAGCAGCCAAAAGCAGGGGCGCACAGATACGCAGTATTTT.

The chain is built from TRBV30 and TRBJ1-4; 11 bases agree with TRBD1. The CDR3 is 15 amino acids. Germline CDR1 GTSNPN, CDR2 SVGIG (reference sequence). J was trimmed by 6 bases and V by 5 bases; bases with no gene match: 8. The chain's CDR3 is CAWAYGQGADEKLFF. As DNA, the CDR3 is TGTGCCTGGGCTTACGGACAGGGGGCGGATGAAAAACTGTTTTTT.

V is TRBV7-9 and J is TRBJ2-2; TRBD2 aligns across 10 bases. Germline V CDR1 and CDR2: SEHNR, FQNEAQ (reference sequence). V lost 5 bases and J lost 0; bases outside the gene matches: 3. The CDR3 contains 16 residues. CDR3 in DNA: TGTGCCAGCAGCCCGACTAGCGGGCCGAACACCGGGGAGCTGTTTTTT. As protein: CASSPTSGPNTGELFF.

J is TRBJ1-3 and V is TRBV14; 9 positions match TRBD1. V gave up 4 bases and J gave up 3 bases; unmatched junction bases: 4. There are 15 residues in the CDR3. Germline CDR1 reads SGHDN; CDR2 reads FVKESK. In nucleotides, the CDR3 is TGTGCCAGCAGCCGTGGGACAGGGCTTGGAAACACCATATATTTT. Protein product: CASSRGTGLGNTIYF.